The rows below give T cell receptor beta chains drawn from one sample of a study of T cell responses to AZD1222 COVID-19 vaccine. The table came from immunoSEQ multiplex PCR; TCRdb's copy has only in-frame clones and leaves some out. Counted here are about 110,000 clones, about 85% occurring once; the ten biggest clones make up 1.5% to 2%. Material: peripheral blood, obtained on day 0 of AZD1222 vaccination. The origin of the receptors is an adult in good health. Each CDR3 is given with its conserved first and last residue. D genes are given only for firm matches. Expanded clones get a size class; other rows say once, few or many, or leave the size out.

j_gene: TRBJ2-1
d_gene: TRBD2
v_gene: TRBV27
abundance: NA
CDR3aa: CVSSLRLAGGPNEQFF
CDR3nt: TGTGTCAGCAGTCTCCGACTAGCGGGAGGGCCAAATGAGCAGTTCTTC

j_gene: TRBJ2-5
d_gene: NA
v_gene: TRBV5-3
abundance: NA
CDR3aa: CARSPGETRETQYF
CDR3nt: TGTGCCAGAAGCCCGGGGGAGACCCGAGAGACCCAGTACTTC

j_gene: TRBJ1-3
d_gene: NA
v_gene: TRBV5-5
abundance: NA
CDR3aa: CASSFGDFSGNTIYF
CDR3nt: TGTGCCAGCAGCTTTGGTGACTTTTCTGGAAACACCATATATTTT

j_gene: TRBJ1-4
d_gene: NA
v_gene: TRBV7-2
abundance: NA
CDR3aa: CASSQQRATNEKLFF
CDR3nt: TGTGCCAGCAGCCAACAGAGAGCAACTAATGAAAAACTGTTTTTT

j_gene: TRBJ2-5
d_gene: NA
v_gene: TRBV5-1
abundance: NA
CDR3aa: CASSIWERETQYF
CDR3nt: TGCGCCAGCAGCATATGGGAGAGGGAGACCCAGTACTTC

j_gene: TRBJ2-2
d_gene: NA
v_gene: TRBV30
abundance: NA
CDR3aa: CAWNLIPNTGELFF
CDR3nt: TGTGCCTGGAATCTCATCCCCAACACCGGGGAGCTGTTTTTT

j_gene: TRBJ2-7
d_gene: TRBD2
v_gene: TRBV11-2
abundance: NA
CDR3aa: CASSLEGLYRLAGINEQYF
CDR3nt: TGTGCCAGCAGCTTAGAGGGTTTGTATAGACTAGCGGGAATCAACGAGCAGTACTTC

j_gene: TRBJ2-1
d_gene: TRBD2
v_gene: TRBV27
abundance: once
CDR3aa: CASSFRLRLAGGPRSYNEQFF
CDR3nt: TGTGCCAGCAGTTTTCGACTCAGACTAGCGGGAGGGCCTCGATCCTACAATGAGCAGTTCTTC

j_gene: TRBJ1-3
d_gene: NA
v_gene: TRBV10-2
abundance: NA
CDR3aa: CASSEQSSGNTIYF
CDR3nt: TGCGCCAGCAGTGAACAGAGCTCTGGAAACACCATATATTTT

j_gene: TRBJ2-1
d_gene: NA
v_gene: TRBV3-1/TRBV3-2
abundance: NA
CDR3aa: CASRRTRIPTGEQFF
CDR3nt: TGTGCCAGCAGACGTACTAGGATCCCGACCGGAGAGCAGTTCTTC

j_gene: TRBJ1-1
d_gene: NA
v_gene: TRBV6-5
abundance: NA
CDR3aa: CASSYSVHAEAFF
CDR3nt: TGTGCCAGCAGTTACTCCGTTCATGCTGAAGCTTTCTTT